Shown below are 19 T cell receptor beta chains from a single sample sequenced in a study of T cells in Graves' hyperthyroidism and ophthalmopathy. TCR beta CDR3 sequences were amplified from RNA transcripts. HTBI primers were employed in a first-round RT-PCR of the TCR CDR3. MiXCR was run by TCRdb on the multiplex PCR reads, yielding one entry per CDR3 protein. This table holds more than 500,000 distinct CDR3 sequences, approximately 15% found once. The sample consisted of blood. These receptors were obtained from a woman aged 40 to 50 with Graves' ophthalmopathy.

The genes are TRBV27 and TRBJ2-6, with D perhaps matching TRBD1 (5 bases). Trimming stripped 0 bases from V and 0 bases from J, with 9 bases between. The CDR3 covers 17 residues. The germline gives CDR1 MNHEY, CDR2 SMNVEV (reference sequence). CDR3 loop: CASSLSTGNSGANVLTF. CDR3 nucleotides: TGTGCCAGCAGTTTATCAACAGGAAACTCTGGGGCCAACGTCCTGACTTTC.

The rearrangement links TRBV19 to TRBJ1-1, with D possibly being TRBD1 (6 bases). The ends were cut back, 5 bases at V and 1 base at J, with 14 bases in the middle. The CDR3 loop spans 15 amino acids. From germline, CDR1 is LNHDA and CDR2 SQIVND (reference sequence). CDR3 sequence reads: CASSFPPRGNTEAFF. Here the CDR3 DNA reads TGTGCCAGTAGTTTTCCCCCCAGGGGGAACACTGAAGCTTTCTTT.

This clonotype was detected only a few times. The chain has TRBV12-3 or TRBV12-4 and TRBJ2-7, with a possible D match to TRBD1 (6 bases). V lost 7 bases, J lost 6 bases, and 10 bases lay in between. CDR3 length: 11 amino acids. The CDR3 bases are TGTGCCAGCAAAATAGGGGGCGAGCAGTACTTC. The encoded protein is CASKIGGEQYF.

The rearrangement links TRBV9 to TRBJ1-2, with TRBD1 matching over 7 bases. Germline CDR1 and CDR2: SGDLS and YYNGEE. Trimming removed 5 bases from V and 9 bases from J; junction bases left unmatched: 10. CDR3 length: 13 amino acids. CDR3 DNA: TGTGCCAGCAGAGACGACAGGGTAGTCAGCTACACCTTC. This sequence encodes CASRDDRVVSYTF.

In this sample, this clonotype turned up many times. The CDR3 here is CASSPNGLGELFF. CDR3 nucleotide sequence: TGTGCCAGCAGTCCGAATGGTTTGGGGGAGCTGTTTTTT. The V gene is TRBV27, the J gene TRBJ2-2; D is undetermined. V dropped 5 bases and J dropped 8 bases, with 12 bases sitting between them. This CDR3 is 13 amino acids long. Germline values: CDR1 MNHEY, CDR2 SMNVEV (reference sequence).

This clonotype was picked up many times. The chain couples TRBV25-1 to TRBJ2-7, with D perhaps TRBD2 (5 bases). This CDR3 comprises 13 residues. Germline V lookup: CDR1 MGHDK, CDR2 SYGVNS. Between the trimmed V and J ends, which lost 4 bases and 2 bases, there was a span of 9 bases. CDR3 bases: TGTGCCAGCAGTGGATACGGGACCTACGAGCAGTACTTC. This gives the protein CASSGYGTYEQYF.

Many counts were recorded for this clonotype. CDR3 residues: CASSLAVGDDYGYTF. The CDR3, as DNA: TGTGCCAGCAGCTTAGCGGTAGGGGATGACTATGGCTACACCTTC. The chain joins TRBV7-2 to TRBJ1-2; maybe TRBD1 (5 bases). The V end lost 0 bases, the J end lost 3 bases, and 11 bases lay between the germline ends. CDR3 size: 15 residues. Per the germline V gene, CDR1 is SGHTA and CDR2 is FQGNSA.

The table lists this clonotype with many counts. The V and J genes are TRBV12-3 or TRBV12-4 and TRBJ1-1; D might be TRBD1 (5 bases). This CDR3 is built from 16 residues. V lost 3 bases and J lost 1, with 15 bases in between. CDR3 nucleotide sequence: TGTGCCAGCAGTTTCGGGGCATTGGGTTGGAACACTGAAGCTTTCTTT. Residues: CASSFGALGWNTEAFF.

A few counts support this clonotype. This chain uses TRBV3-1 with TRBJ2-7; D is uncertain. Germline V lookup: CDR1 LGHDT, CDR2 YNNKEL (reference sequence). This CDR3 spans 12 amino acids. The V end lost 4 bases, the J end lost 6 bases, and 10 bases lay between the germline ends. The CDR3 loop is CASSPAAAEQYF. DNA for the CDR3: TGTGCCAGCAGCCCTGCGGCAGCCGAGCAGTACTTC.

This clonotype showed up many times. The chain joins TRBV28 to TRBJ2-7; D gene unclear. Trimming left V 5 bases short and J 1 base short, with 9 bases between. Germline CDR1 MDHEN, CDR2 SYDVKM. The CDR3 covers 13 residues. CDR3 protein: CASSIVGSYEQYF. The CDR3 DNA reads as TGTGCCAGCAGTATCGTGGGGTCCTACGAGCAGTACTTC.

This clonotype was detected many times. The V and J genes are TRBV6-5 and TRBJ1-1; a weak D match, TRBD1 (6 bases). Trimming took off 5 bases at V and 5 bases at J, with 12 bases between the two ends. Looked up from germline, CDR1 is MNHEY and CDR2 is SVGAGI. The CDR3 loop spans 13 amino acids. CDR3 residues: CASSRQRGTEAFF. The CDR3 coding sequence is TGTGCCAGCAGTCGACAGAGGGGGACTGAAGCTTTCTTT.

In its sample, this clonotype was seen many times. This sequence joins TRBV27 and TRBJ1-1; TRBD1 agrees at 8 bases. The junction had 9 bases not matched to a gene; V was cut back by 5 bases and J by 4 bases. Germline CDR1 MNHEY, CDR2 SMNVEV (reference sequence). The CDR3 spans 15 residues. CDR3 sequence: CASSPRTGWGTEAFF. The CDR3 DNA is TGTGCCAGCAGTCCCCGGACAGGGTGGGGCACTGAAGCTTTCTTT.

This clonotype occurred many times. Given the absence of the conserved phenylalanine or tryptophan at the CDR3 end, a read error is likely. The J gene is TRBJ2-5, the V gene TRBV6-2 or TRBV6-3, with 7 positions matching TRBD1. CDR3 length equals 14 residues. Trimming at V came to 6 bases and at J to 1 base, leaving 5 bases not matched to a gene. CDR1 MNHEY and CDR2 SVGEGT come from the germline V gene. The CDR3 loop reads CASRPQGPQETQYL. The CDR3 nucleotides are TGTGCCAGCAGACCACAGGGGCCCCAAGAGACCCAGTACCTC.

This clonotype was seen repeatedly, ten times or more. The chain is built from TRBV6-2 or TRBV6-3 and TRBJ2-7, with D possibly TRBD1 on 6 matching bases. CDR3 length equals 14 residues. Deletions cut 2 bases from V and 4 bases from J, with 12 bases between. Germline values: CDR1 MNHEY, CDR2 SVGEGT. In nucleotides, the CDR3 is TGTGCCAGCAGTTACGATGGCAGGGGTTACGAGCAGTACTTC. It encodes CASSYDGRGYEQYF.

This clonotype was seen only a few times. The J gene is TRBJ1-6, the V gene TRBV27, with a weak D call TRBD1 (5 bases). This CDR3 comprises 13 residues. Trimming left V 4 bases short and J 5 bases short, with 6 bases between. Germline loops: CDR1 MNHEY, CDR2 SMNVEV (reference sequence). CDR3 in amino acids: CASSWDHNSPLHF. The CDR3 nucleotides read TGTGCCAGCAGTTGGGACCATAATTCACCCCTCCACTTT.

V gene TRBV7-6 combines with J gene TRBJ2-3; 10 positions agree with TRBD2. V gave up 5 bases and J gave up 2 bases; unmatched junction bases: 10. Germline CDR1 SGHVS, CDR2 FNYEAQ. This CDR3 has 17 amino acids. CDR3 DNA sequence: TGTGCCAGCAGCCTTGGGGCTAGCGGGAGTCTCACAGATACGCAGTATTTT. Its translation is CASSLGASGSLTDTQYF.

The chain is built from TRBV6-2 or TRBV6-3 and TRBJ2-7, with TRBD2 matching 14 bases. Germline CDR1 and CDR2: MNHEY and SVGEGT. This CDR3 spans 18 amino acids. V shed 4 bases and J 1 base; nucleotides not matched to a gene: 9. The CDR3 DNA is TGTGCCAGCAGTTCGGTTCTAAGGACTAGCGGGAGGTCCTACGAGCAGTACTTC. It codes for CASSSVLRTSGRSYEQYF.

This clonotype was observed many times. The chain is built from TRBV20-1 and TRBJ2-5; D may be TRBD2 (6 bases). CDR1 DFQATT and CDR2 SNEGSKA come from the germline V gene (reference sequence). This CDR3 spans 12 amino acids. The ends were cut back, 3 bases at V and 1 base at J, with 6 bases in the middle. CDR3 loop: CSARTSQETQYF. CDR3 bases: TGCAGTGCTAGGACTAGCCAAGAGACCCAGTACTTC.

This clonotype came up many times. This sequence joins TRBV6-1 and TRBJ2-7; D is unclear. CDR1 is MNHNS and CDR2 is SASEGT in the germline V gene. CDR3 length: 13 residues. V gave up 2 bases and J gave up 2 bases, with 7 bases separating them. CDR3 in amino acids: CASSEMTTYEQYF. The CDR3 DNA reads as TGTGCCAGCAGTGAAATGACGACCTACGAGCAGTACTTC.